The 3 T cell receptor beta chains below come from one sample, sequenced in a study of T cell changes during pregnancy in multiple sclerosis. Sequencing used immunoSEQ multiplex PCR; TCRdb keeps in-frame clones, though not all of them. Of about 44,000 clones detected, around 90% appear once; the ten largest clones hold 0.7%. Sequencing used CD4+ T cells from peripheral blood mononuclear cells, obtained before pregnancy. The receptors were sampled from a female donor with multiple sclerosis, enrolled in a pregnancy study.

This chain uses TRBV5-1 with TRBJ1-1; maybe TRBD1 (5 bases). Germline assignment: CDR1 SGHRS and CDR2 YFSETQ. The CDR3 sequence is 15 residues long. The V end lost 5 bases, the J end lost 4 bases, and 18 bases lay between the germline ends. The CDR3 spells CASRSGTLGATEAFF. The DNA for the CDR3 is TGCGCCAGCAGGTCCGGGACTCTCGGCGCCACTGAAGCTTTCTTT.

J is TRBJ1-2 and V is TRBV6-5; D uncertain. V was shortened by 10 bases and J by 2 bases, with 20 bases between the two germline ends. In germline, CDR1 is MNHEY, CDR2 SVGAGI. The CDR3 sequence is 15 residues long. In DNA, the CDR3 is TGTGCCACCTCCCCTTTCGGGGTAACCAACTATGGCTACACCTTC. It is translated as CATSPFGVTNYGYTF.

The rearrangement uses TRBV7-3 and TRBJ1-2; no firm D call. The germline gives CDR1 SGHTA, CDR2 FQGTGA. The CDR3 has 13 residues. Trimming took off 4 bases at V and 4 bases at J, with 10 bases between the two ends. Here the CDR3 reads CASSSGLGYGYTF. CDR3 in DNA: TGTGCCAGCAGCTCGGGGTTGGGCTATGGCTACACCTTC.